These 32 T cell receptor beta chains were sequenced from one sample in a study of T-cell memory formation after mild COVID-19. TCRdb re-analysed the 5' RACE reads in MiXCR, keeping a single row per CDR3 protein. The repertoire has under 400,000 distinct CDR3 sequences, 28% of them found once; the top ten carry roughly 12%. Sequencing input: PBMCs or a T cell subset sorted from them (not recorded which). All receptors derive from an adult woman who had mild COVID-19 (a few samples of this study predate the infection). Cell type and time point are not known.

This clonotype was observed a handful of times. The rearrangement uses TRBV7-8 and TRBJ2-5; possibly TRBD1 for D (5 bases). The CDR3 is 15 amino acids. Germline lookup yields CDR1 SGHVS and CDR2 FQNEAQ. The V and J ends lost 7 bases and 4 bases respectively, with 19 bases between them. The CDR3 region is CASIGASSYLETQYF. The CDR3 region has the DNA TGTGCCAGCATTGGGGCCTCCTCCTATCTAGAGACCCAGTACTTC.

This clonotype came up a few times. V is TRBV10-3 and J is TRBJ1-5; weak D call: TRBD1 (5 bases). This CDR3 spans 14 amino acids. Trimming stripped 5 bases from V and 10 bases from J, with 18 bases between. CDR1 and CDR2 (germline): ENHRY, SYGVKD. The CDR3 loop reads CAISTNDSPLPQHF. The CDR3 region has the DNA TGTGCCATCAGTACCAATGACAGTCCACTCCCCCAGCATTTT.

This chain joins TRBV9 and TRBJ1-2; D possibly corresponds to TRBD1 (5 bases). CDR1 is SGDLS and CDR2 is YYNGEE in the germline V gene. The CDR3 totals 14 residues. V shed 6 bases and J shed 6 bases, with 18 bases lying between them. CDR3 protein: CASTSFRQGHGYTF. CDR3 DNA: TGTGCCAGCACCTCCTTCCGCCAGGGCCATGGCTACACCTTC.

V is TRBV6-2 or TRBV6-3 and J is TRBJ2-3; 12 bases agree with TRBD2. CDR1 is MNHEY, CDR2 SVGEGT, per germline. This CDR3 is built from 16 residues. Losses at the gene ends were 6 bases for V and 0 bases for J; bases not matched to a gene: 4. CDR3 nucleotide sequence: TGTGCCAGCAGCGGGACTAGCGGGTATAGCACAGATACGCAGTATTTT. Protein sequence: CASSGTSGYSTDTQYF.

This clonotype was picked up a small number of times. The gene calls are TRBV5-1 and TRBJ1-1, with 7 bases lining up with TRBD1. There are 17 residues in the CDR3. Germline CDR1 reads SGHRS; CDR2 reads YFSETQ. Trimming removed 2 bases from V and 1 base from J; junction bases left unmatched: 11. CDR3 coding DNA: TGCGCCAGCAGCTTAACGACAGGGCTCGGCACGAACACTGAAGCTTTCTTT. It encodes CASSLTTGLGTNTEAFF.

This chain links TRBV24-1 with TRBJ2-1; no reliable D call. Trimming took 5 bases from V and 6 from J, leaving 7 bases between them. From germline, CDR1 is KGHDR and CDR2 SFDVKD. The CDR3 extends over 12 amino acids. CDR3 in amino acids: CATSVRANEQFF. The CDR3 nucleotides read TGTGCCACCAGTGTAAGGGCCAATGAGCAGTTCTTC.

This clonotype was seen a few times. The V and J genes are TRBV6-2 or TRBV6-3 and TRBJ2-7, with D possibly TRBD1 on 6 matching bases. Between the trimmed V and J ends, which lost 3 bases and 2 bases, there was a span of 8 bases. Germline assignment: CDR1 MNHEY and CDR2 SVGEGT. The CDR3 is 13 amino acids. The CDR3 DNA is TGTGCCAGCAGTTATACAGGGCCCTACGAGCAGTACTTC. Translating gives CASSYTGPYEQYF.

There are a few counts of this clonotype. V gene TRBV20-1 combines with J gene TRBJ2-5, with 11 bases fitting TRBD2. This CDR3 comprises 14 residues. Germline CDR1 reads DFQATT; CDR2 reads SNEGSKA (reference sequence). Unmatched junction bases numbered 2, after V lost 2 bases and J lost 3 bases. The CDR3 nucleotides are TGCAGTGCTAGAAAACTAGCGGGAGAAGAGACCCAGTACTTC. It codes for CSARKLAGEETQYF.

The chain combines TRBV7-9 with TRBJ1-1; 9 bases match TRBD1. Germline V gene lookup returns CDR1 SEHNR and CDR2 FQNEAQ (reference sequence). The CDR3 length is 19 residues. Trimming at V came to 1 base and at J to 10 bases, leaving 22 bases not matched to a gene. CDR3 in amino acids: CASSLGLSLTDRGRAGAFF. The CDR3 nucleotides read TGTGCCAGCAGCTTAGGACTATCATTAACGGACAGGGGAAGAGCTGGAGCTTTCTTT.

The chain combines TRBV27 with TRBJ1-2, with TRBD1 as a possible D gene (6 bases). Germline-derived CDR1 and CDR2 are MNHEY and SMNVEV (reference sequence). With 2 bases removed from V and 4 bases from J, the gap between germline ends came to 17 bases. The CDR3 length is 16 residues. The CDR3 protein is CASSLAGGASPYGYTF. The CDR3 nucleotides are TGTGCCAGCAGTTTAGCGGGGGGCGCTTCCCCCTATGGCTACACCTTC.

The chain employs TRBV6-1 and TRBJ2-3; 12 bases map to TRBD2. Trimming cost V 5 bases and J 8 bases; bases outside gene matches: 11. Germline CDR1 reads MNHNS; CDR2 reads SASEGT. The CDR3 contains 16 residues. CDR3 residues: CASSSKPGLAGGTQYF. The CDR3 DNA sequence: TGTGCCAGCAGTTCCAAACCGGGACTAGCGGGCGGTACGCAGTATTTT.

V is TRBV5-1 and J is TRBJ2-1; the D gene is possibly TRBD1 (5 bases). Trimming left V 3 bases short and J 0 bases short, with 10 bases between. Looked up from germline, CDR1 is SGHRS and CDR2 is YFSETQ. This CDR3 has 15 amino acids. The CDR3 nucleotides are TGCGCCAGCAGCTCCGGCGACAGCTCCTACAATGAGCAGTTCTTC. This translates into CASSSGDSSYNEQFF.

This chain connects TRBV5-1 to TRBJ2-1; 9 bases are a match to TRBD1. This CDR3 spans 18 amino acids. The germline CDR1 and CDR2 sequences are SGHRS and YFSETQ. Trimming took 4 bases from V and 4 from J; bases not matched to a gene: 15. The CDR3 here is CASSLPGQGVSWYNEQFF. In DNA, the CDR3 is TGCGCCAGCAGCCTCCCGGGACAGGGAGTCTCGTGGTACAATGAGCAGTTCTTC.

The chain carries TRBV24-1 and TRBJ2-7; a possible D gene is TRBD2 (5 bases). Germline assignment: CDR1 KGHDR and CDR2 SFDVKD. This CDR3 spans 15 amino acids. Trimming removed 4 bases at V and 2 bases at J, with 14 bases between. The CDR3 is CATSDSSDLTYEQYF. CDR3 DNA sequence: TGTGCCACCAGTGACTCCTCGGACTTGACCTACGAGCAGTACTTC.

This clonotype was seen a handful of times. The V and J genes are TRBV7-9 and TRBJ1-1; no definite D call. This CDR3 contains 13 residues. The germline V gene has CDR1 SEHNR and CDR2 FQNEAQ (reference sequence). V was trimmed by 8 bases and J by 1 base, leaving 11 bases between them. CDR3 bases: TGTGCCAGCGTGGCATCCTGGAACACTGAAGCTTTCTTT. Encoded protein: CASVASWNTEAFF.

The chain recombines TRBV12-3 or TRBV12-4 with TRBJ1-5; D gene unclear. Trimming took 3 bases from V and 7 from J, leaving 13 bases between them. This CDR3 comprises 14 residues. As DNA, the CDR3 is TGTGCCAGCAGTTTCGGCACCTCCGGGCAGCCCCAGCATTTT. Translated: CASSFGTSGQPQHF.

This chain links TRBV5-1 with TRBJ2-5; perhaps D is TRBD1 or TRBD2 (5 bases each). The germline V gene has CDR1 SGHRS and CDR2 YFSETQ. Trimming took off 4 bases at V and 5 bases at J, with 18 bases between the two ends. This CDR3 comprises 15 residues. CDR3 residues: CASSPGPGLVETQYF. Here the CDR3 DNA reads TGCGCCAGCAGCCCGGGACCCGGGTTGGTTGAGACCCAGTACTTC.

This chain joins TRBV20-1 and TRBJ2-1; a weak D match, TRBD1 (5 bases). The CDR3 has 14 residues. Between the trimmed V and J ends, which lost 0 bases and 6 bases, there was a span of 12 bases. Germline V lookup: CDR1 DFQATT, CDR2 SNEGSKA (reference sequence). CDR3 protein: CSARDQGVRNEQFF. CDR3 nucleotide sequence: TGCAGTGCTAGAGATCAAGGGGTGCGCAATGAGCAGTTCTTC.

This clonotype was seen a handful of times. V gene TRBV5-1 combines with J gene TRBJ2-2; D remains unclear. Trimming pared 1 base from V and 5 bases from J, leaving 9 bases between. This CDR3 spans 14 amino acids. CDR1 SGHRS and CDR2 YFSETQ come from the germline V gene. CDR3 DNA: TGCGCCAGCAGCTTGACGGTGCGGACCGGGGAGCTGTTTTTT. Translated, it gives CASSLTVRTGELFF.

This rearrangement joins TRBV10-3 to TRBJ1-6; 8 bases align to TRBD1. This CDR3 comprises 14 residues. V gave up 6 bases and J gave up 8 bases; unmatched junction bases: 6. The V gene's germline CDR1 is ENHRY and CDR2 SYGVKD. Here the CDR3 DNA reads TGTGCCATCAGAGAGGCAGGGGGCGATTCACCCCTCCACTTT. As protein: CAIREAGGDSPLHF.

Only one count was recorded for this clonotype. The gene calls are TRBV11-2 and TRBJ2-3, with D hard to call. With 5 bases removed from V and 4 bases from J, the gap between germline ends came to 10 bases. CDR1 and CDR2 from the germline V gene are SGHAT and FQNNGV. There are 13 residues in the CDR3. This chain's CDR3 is CASSPGTSDTQYF. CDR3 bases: TGTGCCAGCAGCCCGGGCACATCAGATACGCAGTATTTT. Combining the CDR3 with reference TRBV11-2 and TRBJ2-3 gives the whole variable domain EAGVAQSPRYKIIEKRQSVAFWCNPISGHATLYWYQQILGQGPKLLIQFQNNGVVDDSQLPKDRFSAERLKGVDSTLKIQPAKLEDSAVYLCASSPGTSDTQYFGPGTRLTVL.

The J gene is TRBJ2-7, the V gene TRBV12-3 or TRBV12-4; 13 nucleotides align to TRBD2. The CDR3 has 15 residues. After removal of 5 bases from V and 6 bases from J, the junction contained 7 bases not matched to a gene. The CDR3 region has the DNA TGTGCCAGCAGTCGGCGACTAGCGGGGGGCCTCGAGCAGTACTTC. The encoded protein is CASSRRLAGGLEQYF.

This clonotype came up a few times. The CDR3 DNA follows: TGTGCCAGCAGCGTAGCTTTAGGGAGGGTGGGTGAGCAGTTCTTC. It encodes CASSVALGRVGEQFF. This chain connects TRBV9 to TRBJ2-1; TRBD2 matches 7 bases. The CDR3 is 15 amino acids. Germline V gene data show CDR1 as SGDLS and CDR2 as YYNGEE. J gave up 9 bases and V 0 bases, and 9 bases lay outside the gene matches.

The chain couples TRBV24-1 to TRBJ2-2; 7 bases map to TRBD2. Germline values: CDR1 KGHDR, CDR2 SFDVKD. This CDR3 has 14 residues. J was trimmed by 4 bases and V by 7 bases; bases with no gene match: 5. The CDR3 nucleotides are TGTGCCACCAGCGGGGGACTACTCACCGGGGAGCTGTTTTTT. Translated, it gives CATSGGLLTGELFF.

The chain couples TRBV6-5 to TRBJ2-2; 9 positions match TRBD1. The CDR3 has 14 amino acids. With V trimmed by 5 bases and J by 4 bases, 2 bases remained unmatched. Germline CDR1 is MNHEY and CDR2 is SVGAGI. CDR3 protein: CASSTDRGTGELFF. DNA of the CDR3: TGTGCCAGCAGTACGGACAGGGGCACCGGGGAGCTGTTTTTT.

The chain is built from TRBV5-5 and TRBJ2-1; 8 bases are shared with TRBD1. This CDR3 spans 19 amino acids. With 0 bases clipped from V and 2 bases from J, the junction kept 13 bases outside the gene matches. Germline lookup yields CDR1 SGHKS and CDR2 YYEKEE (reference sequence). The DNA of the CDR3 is TGTGCCAGCAGCTTGGCCTCGGATCAGGGGGCCCTGGCCTACAATGAGCAGTTCTTC. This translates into CASSLASDQGALAYNEQFF.

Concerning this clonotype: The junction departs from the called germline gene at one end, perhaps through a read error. CDR3 in amino acids: CSSSRTRLTDTQYF. The CDR3, as DNA: TGTTCCAGCAGCCGGACTAGATTGACAGATACGCAGTATTTT. V and J are TRBV7-2 and TRBJ2-3; 7 bases fit TRBD2. The germline V gene has CDR1 SGHTA and CDR2 FQGNSA. The CDR3 spans 14 residues. Variable domain in full (rest from reference TRBV7-2 and TRBJ2-3): GAGVSQSPSNKVTEKGKDVELRCDPISGHTALYWYRQSLGQGLEFLIYFQGNSAPDKSGLPSDRFSAERTGGSVSTLTIQRTQQEDSAVYLCSSSRTRLTDTQYFGPGTRLTVL.

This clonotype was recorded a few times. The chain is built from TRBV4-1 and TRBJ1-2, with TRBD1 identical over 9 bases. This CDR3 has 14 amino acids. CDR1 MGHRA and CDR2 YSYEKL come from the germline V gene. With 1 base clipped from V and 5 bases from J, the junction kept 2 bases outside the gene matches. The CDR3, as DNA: TGCGCCAGCAGCCAAGTCGGGACAGGGTATGGCTACACCTTC. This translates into CASSQVGTGYGYTF.

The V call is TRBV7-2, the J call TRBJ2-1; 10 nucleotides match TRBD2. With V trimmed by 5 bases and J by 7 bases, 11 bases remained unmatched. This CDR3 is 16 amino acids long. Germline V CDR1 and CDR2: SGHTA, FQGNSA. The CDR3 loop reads CASSPVAGGAGNEQFF. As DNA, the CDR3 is TGTGCCAGCAGCCCAGTAGCGGGAGGCGCCGGAAATGAGCAGTTCTTC. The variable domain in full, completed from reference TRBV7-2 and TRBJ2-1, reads GAGVSQSPSNKVTEKGKDVELRCDPISGHTALYWYRQSLGQGLEFLIYFQGNSAPDKSGLPSDRFSAERTGGSVSTLTIQRTQQEDSAVYLCASSPVAGGAGNEQFFGPGTRLTVL.

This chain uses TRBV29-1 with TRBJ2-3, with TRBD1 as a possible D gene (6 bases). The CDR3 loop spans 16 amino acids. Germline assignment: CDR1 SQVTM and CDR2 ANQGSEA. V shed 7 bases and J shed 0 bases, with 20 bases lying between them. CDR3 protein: CSATTPPGASTDTQYF. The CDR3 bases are TGCAGCGCCACCACCCCACCAGGGGCGAGCACAGATACGCAGTATTTT.

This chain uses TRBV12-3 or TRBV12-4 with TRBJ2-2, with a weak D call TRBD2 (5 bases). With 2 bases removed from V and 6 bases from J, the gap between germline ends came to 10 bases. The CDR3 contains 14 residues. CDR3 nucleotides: TGTGCCAGCAGTTTATTTGAGGGCGCCGGGGAGCTGTTTTTT. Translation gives CASSLFEGAGELFF.

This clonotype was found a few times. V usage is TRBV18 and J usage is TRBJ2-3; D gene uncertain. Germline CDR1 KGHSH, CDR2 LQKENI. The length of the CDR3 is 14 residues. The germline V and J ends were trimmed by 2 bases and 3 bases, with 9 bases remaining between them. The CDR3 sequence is CASSPKTGTDTQYF. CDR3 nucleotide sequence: TGTGCCAGCTCACCAAAAACGGGTACAGATACGCAGTATTTT.